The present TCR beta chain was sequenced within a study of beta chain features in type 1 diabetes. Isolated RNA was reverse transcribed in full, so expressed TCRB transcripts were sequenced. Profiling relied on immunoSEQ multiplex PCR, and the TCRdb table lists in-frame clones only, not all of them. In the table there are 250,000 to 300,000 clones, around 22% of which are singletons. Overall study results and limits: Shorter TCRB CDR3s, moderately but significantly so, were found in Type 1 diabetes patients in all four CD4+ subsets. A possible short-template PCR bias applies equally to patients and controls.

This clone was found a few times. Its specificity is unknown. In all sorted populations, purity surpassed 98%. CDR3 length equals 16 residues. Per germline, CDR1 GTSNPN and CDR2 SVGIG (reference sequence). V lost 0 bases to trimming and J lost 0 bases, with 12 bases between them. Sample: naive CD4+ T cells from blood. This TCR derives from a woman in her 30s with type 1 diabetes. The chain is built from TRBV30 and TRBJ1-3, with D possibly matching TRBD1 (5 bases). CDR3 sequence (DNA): TGTGCCTGGAGTGTAAGGGGCCCTTCCTCTGGAAACACCATATATTTT. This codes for CAWSVRGPSSGNTIYF.